This TCR beta chain was retrieved from a study of OX40 agonist ivuxolimab in advanced cancers. Turning to the study itself: Patients were given ivuxolimab, an antibody that agonizes OX40 (CD134). Patients achieving partial responses numbered three: one hepatocellular carcinoma case and two cutaneous melanoma cases.

Study outcomes and limitations: Among the nonresponders, some also had low normalized T-cell clonal expansion.

The method was immunoSEQ multiplex PCR; TCRdb's version includes in-frame clones alone and lacks a portion of them. The data contain fewer than 50,000 clones, about 90% of them seen just once; the ten biggest clones take up about 16%. There are a few counts of this clone. The antigen is undetermined. The CDR3 extends over 15 amino acids. The sequence derives from an adult with an advanced solid tumor such as melanoma, head and neck, liver or kidney cancer. The material sequenced was CD4+ or CD8+ T cells sorted from blood, taken in a trial of the OX40 agonist ivuxolimab. The genes are TRBV21-1 and TRBJ2-7; the table's D gene call, TRBD1, was not cross checked with the DNA. TRBV21-1 is given as a pseudogene. This chain's CDR3 is CASSKDSGSPYEQYF. The CDR3 DNA sequence: TGTGCCAGCAGCAAAGATTCAGGTTCCCCCTACGAGCAGTACTTC.